This T cell receptor (beta chain) was captured in a study of chemoradiotherapy in HPV16-positive cancers. Libraries were prepared by immunoSEQ multiplex PCR; TCRdb keeps only in-frame clonotypes and omits some of them. In the table there are over 15,000 clones, roughly 89% of which are singletons. Germline V gene sequence: CDR1 MNHEY, CDR2 SMNVEV (reference sequence). The CDR3 is 13 residues long. V gave up 8 bases and J gave up 4 bases, with 12 bases separating them. The chain recombines TRBV27 with TRBJ1-5; a possible D gene is TRBD1 (5 bases). The material was blood, obtained from a patient who underwent chemoradiotherapy. The receptor was isolated from a human donor with HPV-associated anogenital cancer. Here the CDR3 reads CASRRGTNQPQHF. CDR3 nucleotides: TGTGCCAGCCGCCGGGGGACGAATCAGCCCCAGCATTTT.